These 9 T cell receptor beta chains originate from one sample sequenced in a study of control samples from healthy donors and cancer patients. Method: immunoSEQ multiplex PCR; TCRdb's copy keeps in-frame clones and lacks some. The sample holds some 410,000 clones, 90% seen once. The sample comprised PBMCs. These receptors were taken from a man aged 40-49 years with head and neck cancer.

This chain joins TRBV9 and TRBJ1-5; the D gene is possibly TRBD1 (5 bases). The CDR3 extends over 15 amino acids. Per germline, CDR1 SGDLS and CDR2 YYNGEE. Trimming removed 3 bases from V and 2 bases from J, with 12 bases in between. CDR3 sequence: CASSAQGLGNQPQHF. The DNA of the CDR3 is TGTGCCAGCAGCGCCCAGGGACTAGGCAATCAGCCCCAGCATTTT. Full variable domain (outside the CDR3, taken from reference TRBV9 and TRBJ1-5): DSGVTQTPKHLITATGQRVTLRCSPRSGDLSVYWYQQSLDQGLQFLIQYYNGEERAKGNILERFSAQQFPDLHSELNLSSLELGDSALYFCASSAQGLGNQPQHFGDGTRLSIL.

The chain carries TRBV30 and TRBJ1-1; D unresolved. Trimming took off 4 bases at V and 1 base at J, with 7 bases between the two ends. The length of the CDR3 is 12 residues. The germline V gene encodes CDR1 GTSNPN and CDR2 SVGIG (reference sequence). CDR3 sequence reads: CAWKMGNTEAFF. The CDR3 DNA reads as TGTGCCTGGAAGATGGGGAACACTGAAGCTTTCTTT.

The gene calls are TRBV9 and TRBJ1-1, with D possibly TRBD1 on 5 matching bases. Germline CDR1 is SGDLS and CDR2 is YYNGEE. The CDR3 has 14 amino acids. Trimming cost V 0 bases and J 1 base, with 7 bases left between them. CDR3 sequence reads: CASSVAGGNTEAFF. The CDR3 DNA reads TGTGCCAGCAGCGTAGCCGGGGGGAACACTGAAGCTTTCTTT. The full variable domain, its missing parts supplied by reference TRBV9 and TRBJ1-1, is DSGVTQTPKHLITATGQRVTLRCSPRSGDLSVYWYQQSLDQGLQFLIQYYNGEERAKGNILERFSAQQFPDLHSELNLSSLELGDSALYFCASSVAGGNTEAFFGQGTRLTVV.

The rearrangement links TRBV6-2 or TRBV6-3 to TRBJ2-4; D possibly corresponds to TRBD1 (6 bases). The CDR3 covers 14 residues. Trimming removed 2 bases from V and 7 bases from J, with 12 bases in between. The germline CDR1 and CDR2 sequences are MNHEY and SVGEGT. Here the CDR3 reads CASSYPTGGNIQYF. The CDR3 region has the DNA TGTGCCAGCAGTTACCCGACAGGTGGTAACATTCAGTACTTC.

CDR3 amino acids: CASSEVFPRLGNYEQYF. Written as DNA, the CDR3 is TGCGCCAGCAGTGAAGTTTTTCCGAGACTGGGGAACTACGAGCAGTACTTC. The chain carries TRBV10-2 and TRBJ2-7; D ambiguous. The V and J ends lost 3 bases and 3 bases respectively, with 21 bases between them. Germline V CDR1 and CDR2: WSHSY, SAAADI. CDR3 length: 17 residues.

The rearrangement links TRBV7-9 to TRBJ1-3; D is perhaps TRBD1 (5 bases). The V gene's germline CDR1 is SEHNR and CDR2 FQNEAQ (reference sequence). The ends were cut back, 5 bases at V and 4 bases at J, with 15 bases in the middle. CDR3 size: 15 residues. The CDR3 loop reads CASSPVGARGNTIYF. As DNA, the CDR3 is TGTGCCAGCAGCCCAGTAGGGGCGCGAGGAAACACCATATATTTT.

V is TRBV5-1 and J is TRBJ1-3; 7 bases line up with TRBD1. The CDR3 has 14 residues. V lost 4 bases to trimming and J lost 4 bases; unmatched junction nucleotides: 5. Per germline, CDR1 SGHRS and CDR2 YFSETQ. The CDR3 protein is CASSPTGTGNTIYF. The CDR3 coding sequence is TGCGCCAGCAGCCCGACAGGGACCGGAAACACCATATATTTT.

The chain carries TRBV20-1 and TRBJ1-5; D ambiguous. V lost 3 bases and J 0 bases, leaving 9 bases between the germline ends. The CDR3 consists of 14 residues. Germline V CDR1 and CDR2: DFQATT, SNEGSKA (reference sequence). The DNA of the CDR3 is TGCAGTGCTAGTCGAGGGAATAGCAATCAGCCCCAGCATTTT. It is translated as CSASRGNSNQPQHF.

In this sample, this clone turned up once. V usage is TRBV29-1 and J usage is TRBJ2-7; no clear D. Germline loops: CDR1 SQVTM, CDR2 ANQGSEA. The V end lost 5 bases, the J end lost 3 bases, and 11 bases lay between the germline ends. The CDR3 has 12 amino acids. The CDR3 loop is CSVSTESYEQYF. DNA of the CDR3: TGCAGCGTTAGCACAGAAAGCTACGAGCAGTACTTC.